This TCR beta chain was captured by sequencing in a study of spatial heterogeneity in lung cancer. One entry per CDR3 protein results from TCRdb running MiXCR on the 5' RACE reads. The table shows around 63,000 distinct CDR3 sequences, with more than 7% occurring only once. This clonotype turned up a few times. Time point of the sample: sample taken at primary tumor resection. Whole RNA, which was extracted from tumor, nontumor lung tissue or frozen PBMC, was sequenced without any cell sorting. This specimen was PBMCs, taken at surgery. This sequence originates from a female donor with early-stage non-small cell lung cancer.

This chain's CDR3 is CSARERVGGYNEQFF. CDR3 DNA: TGCAGTGCTAGAGAAAGGGTAGGGGGCTACAATGAGCAGTTCTTC. The chain recombines TRBV20-1 with TRBJ2-1; TRBD1 might be the D (6 bases). Per the germline V gene, CDR1 is DFQATT and CDR2 is SNEGSKA (reference sequence). V lost 0 bases and J 3 bases, leaving 12 bases between the germline ends. This CDR3 has 15 amino acids.